The next 8 T cell receptor beta chains were all read from a single sample in a study of OX40 agonist ivuxolimab in advanced cancers. TCRdb's table, derived via immunoSEQ multiplex PCR, lists solely in-frame clones and lacks some. The sample has roughly 67,000 clones, approximately 92% seen once. This sample comprised CD4+ or CD8+ T cells sorted from blood, obtained in a trial of the OX40 agonist ivuxolimab. The receptors derive from an adult with an advanced solid tumor such as melanoma, head and neck, liver or kidney cancer.

The rearrangement joins TRBV5-1 to TRBJ2-7; the match to TRBD1 covers 9 bases. The germline gives CDR1 SGHRS, CDR2 YFSETQ. The CDR3 sequence is 21 residues long. V shed 3 bases and J 2 bases; nucleotides not matched to a gene: 24. CDR3 amino acids: CASSSRGNRDRALDITYEQYF. The CDR3 DNA reads as TGCGCCAGCAGCTCCCGGGGGAACCGGGACAGGGCACTCGATATAACCTACGAGCAGTACTTC.

The table lists this clone with a count of one. The chain employs TRBV5-1 and TRBJ1-2; TRBD1 is a possible D gene (5 bases). Germline V gene lookup returns CDR1 SGHRS and CDR2 YFSETQ. CDR3 length: 13 residues. The germline V and J ends were trimmed by 5 bases and 7 bases, with 15 bases remaining between them. CDR3 residues: CASRIGGMSGYTF. The CDR3 DNA reads TGCGCCAGCAGGATCGGGGGGATGAGTGGCTACACCTTC.

The gene calls are TRBV5-5 and TRBJ2-1; no clear D gene. V dropped 3 bases and J dropped 3 bases, with 7 bases sitting between them. Germline CDR1 SGHKS, CDR2 YYEKEE (reference sequence). The CDR3 is 13 residues long. The CDR3 nucleotides are TGTGCCAGCAGCTCGTACCTCTACAATGAGCAGTTCTTC. Residues: CASSSYLYNEQFF.

This clone has a handful of counts. The chain uses TRBV27 and TRBJ1-5; a possible D gene is TRBD1 (5 bases). Germline loops: CDR1 MNHEY, CDR2 SMNVEV (reference sequence). CDR3 length equals 15 residues. V dropped 3 bases and J dropped 0 bases, with 9 bases sitting between them. This CDR3 reads CASSLGTDSNQPQHF. DNA of the CDR3: TGTGCCAGCAGTTTGGGGACGGATAGCAATCAGCCCCAGCATTTT.

The gene calls are TRBV6-6 and TRBJ2-2; D gene unclear. Per germline, CDR1 MNHNY and CDR2 SVGAGI (reference sequence). Trimming removed 10 bases from V and 6 bases from J, with 9 bases in between. The CDR3 is made up of 11 amino acids. The CDR3 here is CATGPAGELFF. In DNA form, the CDR3 reads TGTGCCACCGGACCCGCCGGGGAGCTGTTTTTT.

This clone was counted once. V is TRBV9 and J is TRBJ2-3; perhaps D is TRBD1 or TRBD2 (5 bases each). The CDR3 length is 16 residues. From germline, CDR1 is SGDLS and CDR2 YYNGEE. Deletions cut 4 bases from V and 4 bases from J, with 19 bases between. The CDR3 loop reads CASSPLGVMGADTQYF. CDR3 sequence (DNA): TGTGCCAGCAGCCCGTTGGGAGTTATGGGGGCAGATACGCAGTATTTT.

The sample holds one count of this clone. V and J are TRBV7-9 and TRBJ1-2; D is unclear. V lost 5 bases and J 8 bases, leaving 18 bases between the germline ends. The CDR3 runs to 14 residues. Germline-derived CDR1 and CDR2 are SEHNR and FQNEAQ (reference sequence). The CDR3 DNA reads TGTGCCAGCAGCCCCCCTAAGCTTAATGAGGGCTACACCTTC. Translation: CASSPPKLNEGYTF.

The chain joins TRBV2 to TRBJ2-7, with a tentative D call TRBD1 (6 bases). The V gene lost 4 bases and the J gene lost 3 bases, with 19 bases spanning the gap. Germline CDR1 is SNHLY and CDR2 is FYNNEI. The CDR3 covers 16 residues. Here the CDR3 reads CASSGPSQGALYEQYF. CDR3 coding DNA: TGTGCCAGCAGTGGCCCCTCACAGGGAGCCCTCTACGAGCAGTACTTC. The complete variable domain, with remaining parts taken from reference TRBV2 and TRBJ2-7, reads EPEVTQTPSHQVTQMGQEVILRCVPISNHLYFYWYRQILGQKVEFLVSFYNNEISEKSEIFDDQFSVERPDGSNFTLKIRSTKLEDSAMYFCASSGPSQGALYEQYFGPGTRLTVT.